This T cell receptor (beta chain) was sequenced for a study of cytomegalovirus exposure and HLA in healthy donors. The PCR ran on 60 Vbeta and 13 Jbeta primers. The assay was immunoSEQ multiplex PCR, and TCRdb's table has in-frame clones only and misses some. The sample consists of 150,000 or so clones, roughly 80% of them appearing once. V was clipped by 1 base and J by 5 bases; unmatched bases: 13. The CDR3 extends over 17 amino acids. Germline CDR1 is MNHEY and CDR2 is SMNVEV (reference sequence). At sampling all donors were nominally healthy, likely with unrecorded immune exposures. This chain links TRBV27 with TRBJ2-7; TRBD2 aligns across 8 bases. The sample comprised PBMCs. The TCR was taken from a woman aged 40 to 49 in good health and CMV-seropositive. CDR3 amino acids: CASSLFSIGSGGHEQYF. CDR3 nucleotides: TGTGCCAGCAGTTTATTCTCCATCGGGAGCGGGGGTCACGAGCAGTACTTC.